This T cell receptor (beta chain) derives from a study of T cells in Graves' hyperthyroidism and ophthalmopathy. Germline assignment: CDR1 DFQATT and CDR2 SNEGSKA (reference sequence). V lost 4 bases to trimming and J lost 3 bases; unmatched junction nucleotides: 5. CDR3 size: 13 residues. This clonotype was counted many times. What it binds is unknown. In the ophthalmopathy cohort, Clinical Activity Score was at least 3, NOSPECS grade at least 4, and duration under 3 months. The PBMCs were sourced from fresh peripheral blood (approximately 9 ml). Amplified TCR beta CDR3 regions derived from RNA transcripts. First-round RT-PCR targeting the TCR CDR3 was performed with the HTBI primer set. One entry per CDR3 protein, called by TCRdb with MiXCR from the multiplex PCR reads. Of about 300,000 distinct CDR3 sequences listed, roughly 19% are singletons. Overall study results and limits: Most clonotypes expanded in thyroid above 0.001 were likewise present in blood.

This clonotype originated in a man aged 45-60 years with Graves' ophthalmopathy. This chain joins TRBV20-1 and TRBJ2-7; TRBD2 matches 8 bases. The sequenced material came from blood. This CDR3 reads CSATSGTSYEQYF. CDR3 in DNA: TGCAGTGCTACCTCCGGGACTAGCTACGAGCAGTACTTC.